A single sample gave rise to the 32 T cell receptor beta chains below, sequenced in a study of shared clonotypes between healthy human individuals. Only CD45RO-negative cells positively selected for CCR7 counted as naive CD8 cells, so terminally differentiated effector memory CD45RA+ cells were excluded. The repertoire was sequenced with immunoSEQ multiplex PCR; TCRdb's copy has only in-frame clones and lacks some. The sample lists roughly 600,000 clones; nearly 98% were seen once. The sample comprised naive CD8+ T cells sorted from blood. The receptors shown here come from a man aged 30 to 39 in good health.

The gene calls are TRBV7-9 and TRBJ2-7, with 10 bases that match TRBD1. The CDR3 loop spans 15 amino acids. CDR1 SEHNR and CDR2 FQNEAQ come from the germline V gene (reference sequence). The J segment lost 4 bases and the V segment lost 5 bases, leaving 8 bases of the junction unmatched. In DNA form, the CDR3 reads TGTGCCAGCAGCCAGCGGGGACAGGGGAAGTACGAGCAGTACTTC. This gives the protein CASSQRGQGKYEQYF.

V gene TRBV6-4 combines with J gene TRBJ2-2, with 7 positions matching TRBD2. Germline V gene data show CDR1 as MRHNA and CDR2 as SNTAGT. The CDR3 has 15 residues. V gave up 2 bases and J gave up 7 bases; unmatched junction bases: 7. CDR3 region: CASSDRRERDGELFF. The CDR3 region has the DNA TGTGCCAGCAGTGACCGGAGGGAGCGGGACGGGGAGCTGTTTTTT.

This chain uses TRBV5-1 with TRBJ1-5; D remains unclear. The CDR3 length is 17 residues. Trimming took off 0 bases at V and 2 bases at J, with 15 bases between the two ends. Germline V gives CDR1 SGHRS, CDR2 YFSETQ. CDR3 sequence: CASSLDVTGMGNQPQHF. The CDR3 DNA sequence: TGCGCCAGCAGCTTGGACGTAACGGGGATGGGCAATCAGCCCCAGCATTTT.

This chain connects TRBV28 to TRBJ2-3; TRBD2 matches 8 bases. This CDR3 comprises 15 residues. Per the germline V gene, CDR1 is MDHEN and CDR2 is SYDVKM. The junction had 8 bases not matched to a gene; V was cut back by 6 bases and J by 3 bases. The DNA for the CDR3 is TGTGCCAGCAGGGGGACTAGTTTTGGAACAGATACGCAGTATTTT. Protein product: CASRGTSFGTDTQYF.

The chain has TRBV7-3 and TRBJ2-7; tentative D call: TRBD1 (6 bases). Germline V gene sequence: CDR1 SGHTA, CDR2 FQGTGA. The V and J ends lost 2 bases and 2 bases respectively, with 10 bases between them. This CDR3 is built from 14 residues. The CDR3 spells CASSLGWGPYEQYF. CDR3 DNA sequence: TGTGCCAGCAGCTTAGGTTGGGGGCCCTACGAGCAGTACTTC.

The rearrangement joins TRBV29-1 to TRBJ2-3; D is ambiguous. Germline V lookup: CDR1 SQVTM, CDR2 ANQGSEA. Trimming left V 7 bases short and J 3 bases short, with 8 bases between. The CDR3 runs to 11 residues. The CDR3 here is CSAVRTDTQYF. In DNA, the CDR3 is TGCAGCGCTGTGAGGACAGATACGCAGTATTTT.

The chain joins TRBV7-9 to TRBJ2-4, with D maybe TRBD1 (5 bases). The germline CDR1 and CDR2 sequences are SEHNR and FQNEAQ (reference sequence). Deletions cut 5 bases from V and 11 bases from J, with 19 bases between. CDR3 size: 14 residues. This chain's CDR3 is CASSPPTDPWVQYF. DNA of the CDR3: TGTGCCAGCAGCCCCCCGACAGATCCCTGGGTTCAGTACTTC. The full variable domain, rest sourced from reference TRBV7-9 and TRBJ2-4, is DTGVSQNPRHKITKRGQNVTFRCDPISEHNRLYWYRQTLGQGPEFLTYFQNEAQLEKSRLLSDRFSAERPKGSFSTLEIQRTEQGDSAMYLCASSPPTDPWVQYFGAGTRLSVL.

The V call is TRBV5-1, the J call TRBJ1-1; TRBD1 matches at 8 bases. Germline CDR1 and CDR2: SGHRS and YFSETQ. CDR3 length: 15 residues. V gave up 4 bases and J gave up 3 bases; unmatched junction bases: 8. The CDR3 sequence: CASSPSTGVYTEAFF. The CDR3 DNA is TGCGCCAGCAGCCCCTCGACAGGGGTTTACACTGAAGCTTTCTTT. Full variable domain (rest looked up from reference TRBV5-1 and TRBJ1-1): KAGVTQTPRYLIKTRGQQVTLSCSPISGHRSVSWYQQTPGQGLQFLFEYFSETQRNKGNFPGRFSGRQFSNSRSEMNVSTLELGDSALYLCASSPSTGVYTEAFFGQGTRLTVV.

Here the CDR3 DNA reads TGTGCCAGCACTATAGATCTAGCGGCCCTGAGGGAGCAGTACTTC. Translating gives CASTIDLAALREQYF. V and J are TRBV28 and TRBJ2-7; 7 nucleotides match TRBD2. This CDR3 has 15 amino acids. The germline V gene encodes CDR1 MDHEN and CDR2 SYDVKM. V trimming: 7 bases; J trimming: 7 bases; junction bases outside the gene matches: 16.

The chain has TRBV5-4 and TRBJ1-4, with TRBD1 matching 8 bases. Germline CDR1 SGHNT, CDR2 YYREEE (reference sequence). Trimming removed 6 bases from V and 7 bases from J; junction bases left unmatched: 5. This CDR3 spans 13 amino acids. CDR3 amino acids: CASTDRGLEKLFF. The CDR3 nucleotides read TGTGCCAGCACCGACAGGGGACTTGAAAAACTGTTTTTT. Filled out from reference TRBV5-4 and TRBJ1-4, the complete variable domain reads ETGVTQSPTHLIKTRGQQVTLRCSSQSGHNTVSWYQQALGQGPQFIFQYYREEENGRGNFPPRFSGLQFPNYSSELNVNALELDDSALYLCASTDRGLEKLFFGSGTQLSVL.

Notes on this clone: Other DNA sequences of this sample code for an identical CDR3. CDR3 DNA sequence: TGTGCCAGCAGCCCGACCCCCTACGAGCAGTACTTC. Translated, it gives CASSPTPYEQYF. J is TRBJ2-7 and V is TRBV27; no clear D. Trimming pared 6 bases from V and 2 bases from J, leaving 8 bases between. Germline V CDR1 and CDR2: MNHEY, SMNVEV (reference sequence). The CDR3 contains 12 residues.

This chain connects TRBV2 to TRBJ2-1, with TRBD2 matching over 11 bases. The germline gives CDR1 SNHLY, CDR2 FYNNEI. This CDR3 spans 17 amino acids. J lost 1 base, V lost 3 bases, and 5 bases had no gene match. This chain's CDR3 is CASSDISGRGSYNEQFF. The CDR3 nucleotides are TGTGCCAGCAGTGATATTAGCGGGAGGGGATCCTACAATGAGCAGTTCTTC.

The chain employs TRBV15 and TRBJ2-1; possible D gene TRBD1, 6 bases. The V gene lost 10 bases and the J gene lost 4 bases, with 14 bases spanning the gap. Germline loops: CDR1 LNHNV, CDR2 YYDKDF (reference sequence). This CDR3 spans 13 amino acids. The CDR3 bases are TGTGCCATACAGGGTGAAGGGTACAATGAGCAGTTCTTC. Its protein product is CAIQGEGYNEQFF.

This chain uses TRBV10-3 with TRBJ2-1; 14 bases match TRBD2. The J segment lost 4 bases and the V segment lost 0 bases, leaving 5 bases of the junction unmatched. The CDR3 has 18 residues. Germline lookup yields CDR1 ENHRY and CDR2 SYGVKD. CDR3 bases: TGTGCCATCAGTGAGTCGCCGGGACTAGCGGGAGCATACAATGAGCAGTTCTTC. Residues: CAISESPGLAGAYNEQFF.

The chain couples TRBV5-6 to TRBJ2-3; 7 bases line up with TRBD1. Germline assignment: CDR1 SGHDT and CDR2 YYEEEE. V shed 0 bases and J 1 base; nucleotides not matched to a gene: 2. This CDR3 contains 15 residues. In DNA, the CDR3 is TGTGCCAGCAGCTTGGAGGGGGCCGGCACAGATACGCAGTATTTT. It codes for CASSLEGAGTDTQYF. Combining the CDR3 with reference TRBV5-6 and TRBJ2-3 gives the whole variable domain DAGVTQSPTHLIKTRGQQVTLRCSPKSGHDTVSWYQQALGQGPQFIFQYYEEEERQRGNFPDRFSGHQFPNYSSELNVNALLLGDSALYLCASSLEGAGTDTQYFGPGTRLTVL.

The CDR3 protein is CASSQGEGFYEQYF. CDR3 coding DNA: TGCGCCAGCAGCCAAGGCGAGGGTTTCTACGAGCAGTACTTC. The J gene is TRBJ2-7, the V gene TRBV4-1, with D perhaps matching TRBD2 (5 bases). The CDR3 sequence is 14 residues long. The germline V gene encodes CDR1 MGHRA and CDR2 YSYEKL. Trimming removed 1 base from V and 3 bases from J, with 10 bases in between.

The chain employs TRBV7-9 and TRBJ1-2, with D possibly matching TRBD1 (5 bases). Looked up from germline, CDR1 is SEHNR and CDR2 is FQNEAQ (reference sequence). V dropped 8 bases and J dropped 5 bases, with 12 bases sitting between them. The CDR3 contains 12 residues. The CDR3 region is CASSGDLYGYTF. The CDR3 region has the DNA TGTGCCAGCTCCGGGGACTTATATGGCTACACCTTC. The variable domain in full, completed from reference TRBV7-9 and TRBJ1-2, reads DTGVSQNPRHKITKRGQNVTFRCDPISEHNRLYWYRQTLGQGPEFLTYFQNEAQLEKSRLLSDRFSAERPKGSFSTLEIQRTEQGDSAMYLCASSGDLYGYTFGSGTRLTVV.

J is TRBJ2-3 and V is TRBV6-5; D perhaps matches TRBD2 (6 bases). This CDR3 is built from 15 residues. Germline CDR1 MNHEY, CDR2 SVGAGI. Trimming pared 5 bases from V and 2 bases from J, leaving 14 bases between. CDR3 coding DNA: TGTGCCAGCAGTCCATTAGCGGTTACCACAGATACGCAGTATTTT. It specifies CASSPLAVTTDTQYF.

This chain connects TRBV7-9 to TRBJ1-1, with D perhaps TRBD1 (6 bases). The CDR3 runs to 12 residues. Germline CDR1 is SEHNR and CDR2 is FQNEAQ (reference sequence). Trimming removed 5 bases at V and 7 bases at J, with 11 bases between. The CDR3 sequence is CASSQGTNEAFF. The CDR3 nucleotides read TGTGCCAGCAGCCAAGGGACAAATGAAGCTTTCTTT.

V usage is TRBV30 and J usage is TRBJ2-7, with D perhaps matching TRBD2 (5 bases). Germline loops: CDR1 GTSNPN, CDR2 SVGIG (reference sequence). The CDR3 contains 13 residues. Trimming cost V 5 bases and J 0 bases, with 11 bases left between them. Written as DNA, the CDR3 is TGTGCCTGGGTAAGGGAGAGCTCCTACGAGCAGTACTTC. It specifies CAWVRESSYEQYF.

The chain couples TRBV4-1 to TRBJ2-7; TRBD1 matches 8 bases. V was clipped by 1 base and J by 1 base; unmatched bases: 3. The CDR3 extends over 15 amino acids. Germline CDR1 is MGHRA and CDR2 is YSYEKL. The DNA of the CDR3 is TGCGCCAGCAGCCAAGTCGACAGGGGATCCTACGAGCAGTACTTC. Protein: CASSQVDRGSYEQYF.

The V gene is TRBV4-3, the J gene TRBJ2-7, with 7 bases aligning to TRBD2. Trimming took 0 bases from V and 1 from J; bases not matched to a gene: 6. Germline V gives CDR1 LGHNA, CDR2 YSLEER. This CDR3 region has 16 residues. The CDR3 DNA reads TGCGCCAGCAGCCAAGAAAGCGGGACCCTTTCCTACGAGCAGTACTTC. This sequence encodes CASSQESGTLSYEQYF.

V is TRBV10-1 and J is TRBJ1-1, with TRBD1 as a possible D gene (6 bases). Germline CDR1 and CDR2: WNHNN and SYGVQD (reference sequence). The CDR3 runs to 15 residues. Trimming cost V 2 bases and J 1 base, with 11 bases left between them. The CDR3 sequence: CASSEIAGENTEAFF. CDR3 sequence (DNA): TGCGCCAGCAGTGAGATCGCAGGGGAGAACACTGAAGCTTTCTTT.

Comments on this clone: Germline and junction disagree at one end, which may indicate a read error. The rearrangement joins TRBV14 to TRBJ2-1, with 10 bases that match TRBD2. The CDR3 loop spans 14 amino acids. Germline CDR1 and CDR2: SGHDN and FVKESK. CDR3 amino acids: CASRQAGGPDEQFF. For the CDR3, the DNA is TGTGCCAGCAGACAAGCGGGAGGGCCCGATGAGCAGTTCTTC. The full variable domain, in which reference TRBV14 and TRBJ2-1 provide the parts outside the CDR3, is EAGVTQFPSHSVIEKGQTVTLRCDPISGHDNLYWYRRVMGKEIKFLLHFVKESKQDESGMPNNRFLAERTGGTYSTLKVQPAELEDSGVYFCASRQAGGPDEQFFGPGTRLTVL.

V is TRBV6-5 and J is TRBJ2-7, with D perhaps matching TRBD1 (5 bases). Trimming stripped 5 bases from V and 2 bases from J, with 10 bases between. From germline, CDR1 is MNHEY and CDR2 SVGAGI. The CDR3 is 13 amino acids. The CDR3 loop is CASSLTRAYEQYF. The CDR3 DNA reads TGTGCCAGCAGTCTGACCAGGGCCTACGAGCAGTACTTC.

For this clone: The sample contains more than one DNA sequence encoding this CDR3. V is TRBV27 and J is TRBJ2-7; D possibly matches TRBD1 or TRBD2 (5 bases each). Per the germline V gene, CDR1 is MNHEY and CDR2 is SMNVEV (reference sequence). V lost 4 bases and J 7 bases, leaving 11 bases between the germline ends. CDR3 length equals 12 residues. The CDR3 protein is CASSYGGYEQYF. The CDR3 coding sequence is TGTGCCAGCAGTTATGGGGGATATGAGCAGTACTTC.

This clone was observed a single time. This rearrangement joins TRBV7-9 to TRBJ1-3, with D unclear. Germline loops: CDR1 SEHNR, CDR2 FQNEAQ (reference sequence). The CDR3 runs 16 residues. The V end was cut by 4 bases, the J end by 0 bases, with 13 bases between. The CDR3 DNA sequence: TGTGCCAGCAGCTCCATCCCCGAGGCCTCTGGAAACACCATATATTTT. Protein: CASSSIPEASGNTIYF.

The V and J genes are TRBV28 and TRBJ1-5; weak D call: TRBD1 (5 bases). V lost 3 bases and J 0 bases, leaving 21 bases between the germline ends. Germline V gene lookup returns CDR1 MDHEN and CDR2 SYDVKM. The CDR3 runs to 19 residues. CDR3 in amino acids: CASSFNLRDSRDSNQPQHF. CDR3 sequence (DNA): TGTGCCAGCAGTTTTAACCTAAGGGACTCGAGGGATAGCAATCAGCCCCAGCATTTT.

The chain links TRBV13 to TRBJ2-5; D is uncertain. Trimming cost V 5 bases and J 5 bases, with 6 bases left between them. The CDR3 spans 11 residues. Germline V gene data show CDR1 as PRHDT and CDR2 as FYEKMQ (reference sequence). The CDR3 DNA is TGTGCCAGCAGCACCGGGGAGACCCAGTACTTC. This codes for CASSTGETQYF.

The rearrangement uses TRBV7-9 and TRBJ2-1, with D perhaps TRBD1 or TRBD2 (5 bases each). The CDR3 is made up of 15 amino acids. Germline V CDR1 and CDR2: SEHNR, FQNEAQ (reference sequence). V gave up 4 bases and J gave up 3 bases, with 13 bases separating them. CDR3 residues: CASSSMGRSYNEQFF. In DNA form, the CDR3 reads TGTGCCAGCAGCTCTATGGGACGGAGCTACAATGAGCAGTTCTTC.

The rearrangement joins TRBV9 to TRBJ2-1; tentative D call: TRBD1 (5 bases). Germline V gene sequence: CDR1 SGDLS, CDR2 YYNGEE. V was clipped by 3 bases and J by 6 bases, with 10 bases between them. The length of the CDR3 is 13 residues. Here the CDR3 reads CASSESGPNEQFF. The CDR3 nucleotides are TGTGCCAGCAGCGAGTCAGGGCCCAATGAGCAGTTCTTC.

This clone was detected once. The rearrangement joins TRBV5-1 to TRBJ2-7, with D perhaps matching TRBD1 (6 bases). The CDR3 sequence is 13 residues long. The V and J ends lost 5 bases and 5 bases respectively, with 14 bases between them. From germline, CDR1 is SGHRS and CDR2 YFSETQ. The chain's CDR3 is CASRQDSYDEQYF. The DNA of the CDR3 is TGCGCCAGCAGACAGGACAGCTACGACGAGCAGTACTTC.